The 2 T cell receptor beta chains reported below all come from one sample, sequenced in a study of beta chain features in type 1 diabetes. What was sequenced were expressed TCRB transcripts, since all of the isolated RNA had been reverse transcribed. TCRdb's copy holds only in-frame clones and misses some; the assay was immunoSEQ multiplex PCR. The sample records just over 600,000 clones, 15% to 19% being singletons. Specimen: naive CD4+ T cells from blood. These receptors originate from a man younger than 35 in good health.

The CDR3 sequence: CASKPGTPQNIQYF. CDR3 in DNA: TGTGCCAGCAAGCCCGGGACCCCTCAAAACATTCAGTACTTC. The chain joins TRBV28 to TRBJ2-4, with D possibly being TRBD1 or TRBD2 (5 bases each). Germline CDR1 is MDHEN and CDR2 is SYDVKM. This CDR3 is built from 14 residues. With 7 bases removed from V and 5 bases from J, the gap between germline ends came to 15 bases.

This clone was picked up a small number of times. The CDR3 sequence is CASIPLASSYNEQFF. The DNA of the CDR3 is TGTGCCAGCATCCCTCTAGCGTCGTCCTACAATGAGCAGTTCTTC. This chain links TRBV5-6 with TRBJ2-1, with a possible D match to TRBD2 (6 bases). V was clipped by 6 bases and J by 1 base, with 14 bases between them. Germline lookup yields CDR1 SGHDT and CDR2 YYEEEE. The CDR3 sequence is 15 residues long.